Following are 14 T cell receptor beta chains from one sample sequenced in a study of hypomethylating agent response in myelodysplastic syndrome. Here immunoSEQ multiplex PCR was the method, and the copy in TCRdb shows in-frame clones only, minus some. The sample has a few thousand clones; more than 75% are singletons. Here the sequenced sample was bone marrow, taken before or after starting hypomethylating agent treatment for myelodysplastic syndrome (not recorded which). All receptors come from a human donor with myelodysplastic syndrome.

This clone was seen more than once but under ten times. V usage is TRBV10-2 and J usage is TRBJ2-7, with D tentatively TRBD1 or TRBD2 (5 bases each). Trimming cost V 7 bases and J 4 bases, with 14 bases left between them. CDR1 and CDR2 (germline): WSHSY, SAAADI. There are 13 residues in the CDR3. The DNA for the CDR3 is TGCGCCAGCATGGGGACCACCAAGTACGAGCAGTACTTC. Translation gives CASMGTTKYEQYF.

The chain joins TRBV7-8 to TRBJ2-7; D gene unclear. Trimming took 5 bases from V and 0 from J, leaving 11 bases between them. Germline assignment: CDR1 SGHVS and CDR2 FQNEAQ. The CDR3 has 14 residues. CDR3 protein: CASSPEELSYEQYF. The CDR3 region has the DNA TGTGCCAGCAGCCCTGAGGAGCTCTCCTACGAGCAGTACTTC.

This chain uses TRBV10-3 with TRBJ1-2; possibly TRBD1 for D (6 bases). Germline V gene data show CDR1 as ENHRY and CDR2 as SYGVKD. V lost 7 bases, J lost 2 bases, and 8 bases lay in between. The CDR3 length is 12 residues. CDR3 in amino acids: CAITQGNYGYTF. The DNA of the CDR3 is TGTGCCATCACACAGGGAAACTATGGCTACACCTTC.

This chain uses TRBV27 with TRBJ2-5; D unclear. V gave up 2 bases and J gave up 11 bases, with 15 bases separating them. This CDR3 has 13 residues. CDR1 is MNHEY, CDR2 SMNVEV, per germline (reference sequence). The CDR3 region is CASSLGGRLEQYF. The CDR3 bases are TGTGCCAGCAGTTTAGGCGGTCGTCTGGAGCAGTACTTC.

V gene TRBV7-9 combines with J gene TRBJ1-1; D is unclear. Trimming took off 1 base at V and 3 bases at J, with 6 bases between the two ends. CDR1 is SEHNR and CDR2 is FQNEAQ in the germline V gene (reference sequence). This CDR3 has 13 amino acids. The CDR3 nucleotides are TGTGCCAGCAGCTTAGAGAGACACACTGAAGCTTTCTTT. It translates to CASSLERHTEAFF.

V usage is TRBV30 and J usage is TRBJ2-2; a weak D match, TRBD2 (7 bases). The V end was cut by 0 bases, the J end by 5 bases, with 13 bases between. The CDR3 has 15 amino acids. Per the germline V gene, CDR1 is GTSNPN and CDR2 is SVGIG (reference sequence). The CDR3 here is CAWSVTQGGTGELFF. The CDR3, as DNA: TGTGCCTGGAGTGTAACACAGGGAGGGACCGGGGAGCTGTTTTTT.

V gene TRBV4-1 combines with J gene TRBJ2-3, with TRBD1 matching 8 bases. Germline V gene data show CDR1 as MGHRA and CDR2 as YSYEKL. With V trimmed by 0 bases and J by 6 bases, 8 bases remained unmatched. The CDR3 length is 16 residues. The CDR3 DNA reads TGCGCCAGCAGCCAAGATGATGCAGGGGGCGGGGATACGCAGTATTTT. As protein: CASSQDDAGGGDTQYF.

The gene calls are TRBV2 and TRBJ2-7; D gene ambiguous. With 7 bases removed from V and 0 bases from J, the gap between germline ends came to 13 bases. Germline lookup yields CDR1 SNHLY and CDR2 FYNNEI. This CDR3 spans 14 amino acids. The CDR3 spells CASTPGSSSYEQYF. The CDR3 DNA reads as TGTGCCAGCACCCCCGGTTCGAGCTCCTACGAGCAGTACTTC. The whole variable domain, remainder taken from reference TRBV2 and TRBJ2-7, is EPEVTQTPSHQVTQMGQEVILRCVPISNHLYFYWYRQILGQKVEFLVSFYNNEISEKSEIFDDQFSVERPDGSNFTLKIRSTKLEDSAMYFCASTPGSSSYEQYFGPGTRLTVT.

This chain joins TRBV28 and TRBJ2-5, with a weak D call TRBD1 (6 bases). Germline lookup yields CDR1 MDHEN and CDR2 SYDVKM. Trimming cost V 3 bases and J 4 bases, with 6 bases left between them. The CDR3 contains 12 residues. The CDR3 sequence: CASSFRGETQYF. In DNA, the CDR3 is TGTGCCAGCAGTTTCAGGGGAGAGACCCAGTACTTC.

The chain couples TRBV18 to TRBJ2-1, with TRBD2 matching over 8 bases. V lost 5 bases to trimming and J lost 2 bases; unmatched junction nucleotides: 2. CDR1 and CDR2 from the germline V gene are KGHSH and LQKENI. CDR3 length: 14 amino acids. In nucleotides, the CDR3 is TGTGCCAGCTCATTTAGCGGGGCCTACAATGAGCAGTTCTTC. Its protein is CASSFSGAYNEQFF.

This CDR3 is CASSSSTGSEQYF. CDR3 in DNA: TGCGCCAGCAGCTCGTCTACAGGGTCCGAGCAGTACTTC. The gene calls are TRBV5-1 and TRBJ2-5; maybe TRBD1 (6 bases). The J call may be in error: the DNA end matches TRBJ2-7 better. Germline V gives CDR1 SGHRS, CDR2 YFSETQ. The CDR3 spans 13 residues.

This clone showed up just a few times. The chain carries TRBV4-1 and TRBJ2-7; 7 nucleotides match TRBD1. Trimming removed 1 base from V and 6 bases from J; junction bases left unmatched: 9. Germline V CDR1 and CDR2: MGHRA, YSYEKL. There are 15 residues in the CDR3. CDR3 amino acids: CASSQAPYRGGEQYF. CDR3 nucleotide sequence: TGCGCCAGCAGCCAAGCACCATACAGGGGCGGCGAGCAGTACTTC.

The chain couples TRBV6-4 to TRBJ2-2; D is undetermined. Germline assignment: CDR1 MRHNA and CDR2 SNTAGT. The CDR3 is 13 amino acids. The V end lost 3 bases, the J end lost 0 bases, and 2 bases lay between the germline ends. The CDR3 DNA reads TGTGCCAGCAGTGAATCGAACACCGGGGAGCTGTTTTTT. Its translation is CASSESNTGELFF.

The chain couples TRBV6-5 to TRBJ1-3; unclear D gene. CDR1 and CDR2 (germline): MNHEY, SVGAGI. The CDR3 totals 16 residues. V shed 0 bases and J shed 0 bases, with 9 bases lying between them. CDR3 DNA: TGTGCCAGCAGTTACTCCCCGAGGCCCTCTGGAAACACCATATATTTT. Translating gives CASSYSPRPSGNTIYF.